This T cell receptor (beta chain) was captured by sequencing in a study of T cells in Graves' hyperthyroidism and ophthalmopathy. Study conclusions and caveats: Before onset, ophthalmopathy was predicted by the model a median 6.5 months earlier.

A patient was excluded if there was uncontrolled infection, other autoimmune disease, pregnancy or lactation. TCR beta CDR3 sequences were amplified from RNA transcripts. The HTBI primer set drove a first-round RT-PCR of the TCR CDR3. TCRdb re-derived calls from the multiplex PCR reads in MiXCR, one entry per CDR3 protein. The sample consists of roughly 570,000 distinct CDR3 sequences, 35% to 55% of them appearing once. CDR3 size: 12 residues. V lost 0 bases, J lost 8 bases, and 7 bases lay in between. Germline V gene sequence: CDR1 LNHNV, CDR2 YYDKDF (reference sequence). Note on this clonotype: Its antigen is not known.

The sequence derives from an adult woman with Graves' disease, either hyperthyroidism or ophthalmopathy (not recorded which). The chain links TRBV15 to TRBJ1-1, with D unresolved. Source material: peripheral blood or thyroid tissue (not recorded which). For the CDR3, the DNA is TGTGCCACCAGCAGAGATCTGTGGGAAGCTTTCTTT. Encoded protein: CATSRDLWEAFF.